Sequencing of this T cell receptor (beta chain) was carried out in a study of CD8 T cells in ankylosing spondylitis. Each CDR3 protein is one row after TCRdb ran MiXCR on the 5' RACE reads. The sample contains around 300,000 distinct CDR3 sequences, about a fifth of which appear only once. This clonotype was found a few times. Germline CDR1 SGHTA, CDR2 FQGNSA. Trimming took 4 bases from V and 0 from J, leaving 16 bases between them. The CDR3 covers 17 residues. The V and J genes are TRBV7-2 and TRBJ2-1, with D perhaps matching TRBD1 or TRBD2 (6 bases each). This clonotype originated in a female donor with ankylosing spondylitis or in good health (not recorded which). Input material: blood, either unsorted or a sorted T cell fraction (not recorded which). CDR3 residues: CASSSQGTWSSYNEQFF. CDR3 bases: TGTGCCAGCAGCTCCCAGGGGACTTGGAGCTCCTACAATGAGCAGTTCTTC. The full variable domain, with the rest looked up from reference TRBV7-2 and TRBJ2-1, is GAGVSQSPSNKVTEKGKDVELRCDPISGHTALYWYRQSLGQGLEFLIYFQGNSAPDKSGLPSDRFSAERTGGSVSTLTIQRTQQEDSAVYLCASSSQGTWSSYNEQFFGPGTRLTVL.